This T cell receptor beta chain originates from a study of T-cell reconstitution after alpha-beta-depleted transplantation in children. The CDR3 loop spans 12 amino acids. Trimming left V 1 base short and J 5 bases short, with 5 bases between. The germline V gene encodes CDR1 SEHNR and CDR2 FQNEAQ (reference sequence). This clonotype was detected many times. Unique molecular identifiers were incorporated into the prepared TCRbeta library. Each CDR3 protein is one row after TCRdb ran MiXCR on the PCR reads. The sample holds 250,000 to 400,000 distinct CDR3 sequences, 23% seen once. Sequenced material: PBMCs, mostly from graft donor cells, taken 180 days after TCRalphabeta/CD19-depleted stem cell transplant. The sequence derives from a male patient under 18 who had a stem cell transplant for acute lymphoblastic leukemia, so the T cells may come from the graft donor. The chain is built from TRBV7-9 and TRBJ1-2; D is undetermined. The CDR3 region is CASSLDGYGYTF. The CDR3 coding sequence is TGTGCCAGCAGCTTAGATGGTTATGGCTACACCTTC.